This TCR beta chain was recorded in a study of CD8 T cells in ankylosing spondylitis. TCRdb reanalysed the 5' RACE reads using MiXCR and keeps one entry per CDR3 protein. This sample has around 230,000 distinct CDR3 sequences, with around 9.1% found just once. V shed 6 bases, J shed 4 bases, and the junction held 8 bases outside the gene matches. The length of the CDR3 is 15 residues. Germline V gives CDR1 LNHDA, CDR2 SQIVND (reference sequence). Findings of the study overall: For ankylosing spondylitis blood, a TCR beta motif of several highly homologous variants appeared characteristic.

This clonotype has at least ten counts. What it binds is not known. The sequencing sample was made of blood, either unsorted or a sorted T cell fraction (not recorded which). The receptor's source is a male donor with ankylosing spondylitis or in good health (not recorded which). The V and J genes are TRBV19 and TRBJ2-3; TRBD1 aligns across 9 bases. The CDR3 loop is CASSMGTGMPDTQYF. The CDR3 nucleotides are TGTGCCAGTAGCATGGGGACAGGGATGCCAGATACGCAGTATTTT.